These 24 T cell receptor beta chains were all obtained from the same sample, sequenced in a study of T cell changes during pregnancy in multiple sclerosis. The data were produced by immunoSEQ multiplex PCR, yet TCRdb's version contains in-frame clones alone and is incomplete. The sample gives fewer than 75,000 clones, approximately 90% of which show up once; 3.6% is in the top ten. This material consisted of peripheral blood, taken after pregnancy. Every receptor here comes from a female donor in good health, enrolled as a control in a pregnancy study.

The rearrangement joins TRBV6-1 to TRBJ1-2; 7 bases agree with TRBD1. CDR3 length: 13 residues. Germline V gene lookup returns CDR1 MNHNS and CDR2 SASEGT. V lost 6 bases, J lost 4 bases, and 5 bases stayed unmatched. The CDR3, as DNA: TGTGCCAGCAGCGCAGGGGGGTTCTATGGCTACACCTTC. This codes for CASSAGGFYGYTF.

The chain carries TRBV19 and TRBJ1-5; 7 bases fit TRBD1. The trim removed 5 bases at V and 8 bases at J, leaving 9 bases unmatched. The CDR3 runs 14 residues. Germline V gene sequence: CDR1 LNHDA, CDR2 SQIVND (reference sequence). CDR3 region: CASSPGQEREPQHF. In DNA form, the CDR3 reads TGTGCCAGTAGTCCCGGACAGGAGCGGGAGCCCCAGCATTTT.

This clone occurred once. The V call is TRBV7-8, the J call TRBJ2-7; 12 nucleotides agree with TRBD2. Germline V CDR1 and CDR2: SGHVS, FQNEAQ. Trimming took 3 bases from V and 2 from J; bases not matched to a gene: 8. There are 17 residues in the CDR3. The CDR3 sequence is CASSFSPRTSGAYEQYF. CDR3 nucleotides: TGTGCCAGCAGCTTCTCTCCTCGGACTAGCGGGGCCTACGAGCAGTACTTC.

The gene calls are TRBV28 and TRBJ2-1, with 11 bases that match TRBD2. Germline V gene lookup returns CDR1 MDHEN and CDR2 SYDVKM. The CDR3 sequence is 16 residues long. V lost 3 bases, J lost 4 bases, and 5 bases stayed unmatched. DNA of the CDR3: TGTGCCAGCAGTTTCCCCACTAGCGGGAGTTACAATGAGCAGTTCTTC. It yields the protein CASSFPTSGSYNEQFF.

The chain joins TRBV5-1 to TRBJ2-2; TRBD1 is a possible D gene (5 bases). Germline CDR1 is SGHRS and CDR2 is YFSETQ. The CDR3 loop spans 15 amino acids. The germline V and J ends were trimmed by 1 base and 6 bases, with 13 bases remaining between them. The DNA for the CDR3 is TGCGCCAGCAGCTTGATGGGGCAGGGCGCCGGGGAGCTGTTTTTT. Translating it yields CASSLMGQGAGELFF.

V and J are TRBV7-3 and TRBJ2-2; D perhaps matches TRBD1 (7 bases). Germline CDR1 SGHTA, CDR2 FQGTGA. V was cut by 5 bases and J by 7 bases, with 14 bases left in between. The CDR3 is made up of 14 amino acids. The CDR3 is CASSPQGGGGELFF. The CDR3 DNA is TGTGCCAGCAGCCCCCAGGGGGGAGGCGGGGAGCTGTTTTTT.

The rearrangement joins TRBV5-1 to TRBJ1-2, with unresolved D. Per germline, CDR1 SGHRS and CDR2 YFSETQ. CDR3 size: 13 residues. V was trimmed by 0 bases and J by 1 base, leaving 4 bases between them. Written as DNA, the CDR3 is TGCGCCAGCAGCTTGGACAATAACTATGGCTACACCTTC. Encoded protein: CASSLDNNYGYTF.

The rearrangement joins TRBV7-6 to TRBJ2-7, with 9 bases aligning to TRBD2. This CDR3 is 15 amino acids long. Germline trimming cut 0 bases from V and 5 bases from J; bases unmatched to any gene: 5. Germline CDR1 and CDR2: SGHVS and FNYEAQ. The CDR3 region is CASSLAGGRDNEQYF. The CDR3 DNA reads as TGTGCCAGCAGCTTAGCTGGCGGGAGGGACAACGAGCAGTACTTC.

The gene calls are TRBV7-9 and TRBJ2-3; D not certain. V lost 2 bases to trimming and J lost 4 bases, with 10 bases between them. There are 14 residues in the CDR3. The V gene's germline CDR1 is SEHNR and CDR2 FQNEAQ (reference sequence). CDR3: CASSLTPQADTQYF. Here the CDR3 DNA reads TGTGCCAGCAGCTTAACCCCTCAGGCAGATACGCAGTATTTT.

This clone has a single count. The chain combines TRBV11-3 with TRBJ1-1; 7 bases match TRBD1. Germline V gene lookup returns CDR1 SGHNT and CDR2 YENEEA. The ends lost 4 bases at V and 6 bases at J; junction bases unmatched: 11. CDR3 size: 15 residues. The CDR3 bases are TGTGCCAGCAGCTCTAGGGGTGGACAGGCCCCTGAAGCTTTCTTT. Amino acid sequence: CASSSRGGQAPEAFF.

This chain joins TRBV21-1 and TRBJ2-7; the table assigns TRBD1, which was not confirmed against the DNA. TRBV21-1 is a documented pseudogene. The CDR3 sequence is 14 residues long. DNA of the CDR3: TGTGCCAGCAGCAAAGCCCCAGACAGGGTGGATCAGTACTTC. It yields the protein CASSKAPDRVDQYF.

The chain employs TRBV7-9 and TRBJ1-2; 10 positions agree with TRBD1. J gave up 3 bases and V 3 bases, and 7 bases lay outside the gene matches. The CDR3 consists of 16 residues. The germline V gene encodes CDR1 SEHNR and CDR2 FQNEAQ (reference sequence). CDR3 amino acids: CASSLAGTGEYYGYTF. The CDR3 coding sequence is TGTGCCAGCAGCTTGGCGGGGACAGGGGAGTACTATGGCTACACCTTC.

This sequence joins TRBV18 and TRBJ2-7, with 8 bases matching TRBD1. Losses at the gene ends were 2 bases for V and 2 bases for J; bases not matched to a gene: 11. The CDR3 runs 17 residues. Germline loops: CDR1 KGHSH, CDR2 LQKENI. The CDR3 is CASSPVLPTGDAYEQYF. CDR3 DNA: TGTGCCAGCTCACCAGTCTTGCCGACAGGGGACGCCTACGAGCAGTACTTC.

The chain is built from TRBV4-3 and TRBJ1-2; 10 bases line up with TRBD1. With V trimmed by 0 bases and J by 8 bases, 15 bases remained unmatched. Germline CDR1 reads LGHNA; CDR2 reads YSLEER. The CDR3 is made up of 18 amino acids. DNA for the CDR3: TGCGCCAGCAGCCAAGATCGCATTATCGACAGGGGGCGCGGAGGCTACACCTTC. Its protein is CASSQDRIIDRGRGGYTF.

The V gene is TRBV11-2, the J gene TRBJ2-7; D remains unclear. Deletions cut 1 base from V and 2 bases from J, with 9 bases between. Germline assignment: CDR1 SGHAT and CDR2 FQNNGV. The CDR3 runs 14 residues. CDR3 coding DNA: TGTGCCAGCAGCTTAGGAGGCAGTGCCTACGAGCAGTACTTC. This encodes CASSLGGSAYEQYF.

J is TRBJ2-3 and V is TRBV9; unclear D gene. There are 15 residues in the CDR3. The ends were cut back, 0 bases at V and 0 bases at J, with 8 bases in the middle. The germline CDR1 and CDR2 sequences are SGDLS and YYNGEE. The CDR3 region is CASSVGPLSTDTQYF. The CDR3 coding sequence is TGTGCCAGCAGCGTAGGGCCCTTGAGCACAGATACGCAGTATTTT. Using reference TRBV9 and TRBJ2-3 for the parts outside the CDR3, the full variable domain is DSGVTQTPKHLITATGQRVTLRCSPRSGDLSVYWYQQSLDQGLQFLIQYYNGEERAKGNILERFSAQQFPDLHSELNLSSLELGDSALYFCASSVGPLSTDTQYFGPGTRLTVL.

The rearrangement joins TRBV5-1 to TRBJ1-3; TRBD1 matches 9 bases. The CDR3 is made up of 17 amino acids. CDR1 SGHRS and CDR2 YFSETQ come from the germline V gene. The V segment lost 4 bases and the J segment 3 bases; nucleotides outside the gene matches: 11. As DNA, the CDR3 is TGCGCCAGCAGCCCGAGTACCGACAGGGGGATTGGAAACACCATATATTTT. This gives the protein CASSPSTDRGIGNTIYF.

The J gene is TRBJ2-1, the V gene TRBV27, with 11 nucleotides matching TRBD2. Germline V lookup: CDR1 MNHEY, CDR2 SMNVEV (reference sequence). V lost 6 bases to trimming and J lost 5 bases; unmatched junction nucleotides: 9. The CDR3 extends over 16 amino acids. The CDR3 reads CASSLGRLAGNNEQFF. The CDR3 DNA reads TGTGCCAGCAGCTTAGGGAGACTAGCGGGAAACAATGAGCAGTTCTTC.

This chain uses TRBV29-1 with TRBJ2-7; 9 positions agree with TRBD2. Germline V CDR1 and CDR2: SQVTM, ANQGSEA. CDR3 size: 13 residues. V dropped 4 bases and J dropped 3; count of bases not matched to a gene: 4. The CDR3 region is CSVAAGGNYEQYF. The DNA of the CDR3 is TGCAGCGTTGCAGCGGGAGGAAACTACGAGCAGTACTTC.

The chain couples TRBV5-5 to TRBJ1-6; D ambiguous. The V gene lost 4 bases and the J gene lost 7 bases, with 15 bases spanning the gap. Germline CDR1 is SGHKS and CDR2 is YYEKEE (reference sequence). CDR3 length equals 15 residues. DNA for the CDR3: TGTGCCAGCAGCGCGGCCCGGATCGGAAATTCACCCCTCCACTTT. Translation gives CASSAARIGNSPLHF.

The chain links TRBV6-1 to TRBJ1-2, with 11 positions matching TRBD1. The CDR3 is made up of 15 amino acids. CDR1 is MNHNS, CDR2 SASEGT, per germline. Trimming took 8 bases from V and 8 from J; bases not matched to a gene: 13. Written as DNA, the CDR3 is TGTGCCAGCGGGACAGGGGGAGGAGGGTTCGGGGGCTACACCTTC. This gives the protein CASGTGGGGFGGYTF.

The rearrangement links TRBV27 to TRBJ2-7, with TRBD2 matching over 8 bases. The CDR3 length is 16 residues. Germline assignment: CDR1 MNHEY and CDR2 SMNVEV (reference sequence). Trimming at V came to 3 bases and at J to 3 bases, leaving 10 bases not matched to a gene. The CDR3 DNA reads as TGTGCCAGCAGTTTGGCGGGAGGACCCCTCGGCTACGAGCAGTACTTC. Its translation: CASSLAGGPLGYEQYF.

The rearrangement joins TRBV19 to TRBJ2-7; 8 nucleotides line up with TRBD2. This CDR3 is built from 14 residues. V dropped 3 bases and J dropped 6; count of bases not matched to a gene: 7. In germline, CDR1 is LNHDA, CDR2 SQIVND (reference sequence). The CDR3 DNA follows: TGTGCCAGTAGTATTGATAGCGGGAAAAGCGAGCAGTACTTC. It encodes CASSIDSGKSEQYF.

The chain joins TRBV11-2 to TRBJ2-3; 10 bases fit TRBD2. Per the germline V gene, CDR1 is SGHAT and CDR2 is FQNNGV. The CDR3 spans 14 residues. With 2 bases clipped from V and 6 bases from J, the junction kept 2 bases outside the gene matches. In DNA form, the CDR3 reads TGTGCCAGCAGCTTACTAGCGGGAGTGGATACGCAGTATTTT. This codes for CASSLLAGVDTQYF.